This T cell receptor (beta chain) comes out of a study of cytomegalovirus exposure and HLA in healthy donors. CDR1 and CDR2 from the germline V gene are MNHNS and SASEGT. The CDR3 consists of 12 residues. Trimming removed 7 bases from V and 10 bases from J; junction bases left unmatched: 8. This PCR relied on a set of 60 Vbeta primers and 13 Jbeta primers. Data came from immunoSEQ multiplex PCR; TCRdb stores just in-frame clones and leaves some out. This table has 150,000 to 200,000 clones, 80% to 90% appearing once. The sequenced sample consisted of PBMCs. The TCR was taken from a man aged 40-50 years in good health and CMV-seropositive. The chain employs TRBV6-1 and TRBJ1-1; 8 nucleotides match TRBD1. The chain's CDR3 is CASIRQGSGAFF. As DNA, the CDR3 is TGTGCCAGCATTCGACAGGGGTCGGGAGCTTTCTTT.